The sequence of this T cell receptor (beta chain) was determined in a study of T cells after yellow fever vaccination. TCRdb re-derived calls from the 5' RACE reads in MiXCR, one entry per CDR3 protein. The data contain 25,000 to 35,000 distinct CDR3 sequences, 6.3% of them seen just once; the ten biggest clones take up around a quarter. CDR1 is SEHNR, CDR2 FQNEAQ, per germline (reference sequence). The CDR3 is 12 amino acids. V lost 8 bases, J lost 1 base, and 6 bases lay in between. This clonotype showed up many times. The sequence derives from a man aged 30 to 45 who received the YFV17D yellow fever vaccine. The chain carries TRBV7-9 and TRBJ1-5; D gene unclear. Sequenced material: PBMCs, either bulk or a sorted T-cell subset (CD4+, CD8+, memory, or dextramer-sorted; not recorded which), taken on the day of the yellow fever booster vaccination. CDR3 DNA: TGTGCCAGCGGAGACAGCAATCAGCCCCAGCATTTT. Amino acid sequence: CASGDSNQPQHF.